The clone carrying this T cell receptor beta chain was seen more than once but under ten times. Its target is unknown. Trimming removed 6 bases from V and 6 bases from J; junction bases left unmatched: 8. This CDR3 contains 14 residues. Germline loops: CDR1 LNHDA, CDR2 SQIVND (reference sequence). This specimen belongs to a study of T cell repertoires in cytomegalovirus infection. Study context: Carrying CMV and the relevant HLA type showed in public TCR beta signatures.

TCRdb fed the reads into MiXCR, producing one record per CDR3 protein. The sample has 150,000 to 160,000 distinct CDR3 sequences; 23% are singletons. Findings of the study overall: HLA-C-restricted TCR beta clonotypes specific for CMV led the ex vivo response.

This TCR derives from a human donor in good health (CMV status not recorded). Some clones in this sample may be carry-over from other donors' samples. The V call is TRBV19, the J call TRBJ2-7; 10 nucleotides align to TRBD1. The sample taken for sequencing was PBMCs. The CDR3 protein is CASSTGTGASEQYF. The CDR3 DNA follows: TGTGCCAGTAGCACCGGGACAGGGGCCTCCGAGCAGTACTTC.